This T cell receptor (beta chain) was identified during a study of cytomegalovirus exposure and HLA in healthy donors. Germline V lookup: CDR1 MNHNS, CDR2 SASEGT. This CDR3 has 12 residues. To note about this clone: A read error may produce the germline difference seen at one junction end.

TCRdb's table, derived via immunoSEQ multiplex PCR, lists solely in-frame clones and lacks some. The sample contains some 230,000 clones, under 95% of which appear only once. What was sequenced was PBMCs. This rearrangement joins TRBV6-1 to TRBJ1-3; possibly TRBD1 for D (5 bases). The source is a woman under 30 in good health and CMV-seronegative. CDR3 sequence: CASSEDFRRGCF. CDR3 bases: TGTGCCAGCAGTGAAGATTTTAGAAGGGGCTGTTTT.